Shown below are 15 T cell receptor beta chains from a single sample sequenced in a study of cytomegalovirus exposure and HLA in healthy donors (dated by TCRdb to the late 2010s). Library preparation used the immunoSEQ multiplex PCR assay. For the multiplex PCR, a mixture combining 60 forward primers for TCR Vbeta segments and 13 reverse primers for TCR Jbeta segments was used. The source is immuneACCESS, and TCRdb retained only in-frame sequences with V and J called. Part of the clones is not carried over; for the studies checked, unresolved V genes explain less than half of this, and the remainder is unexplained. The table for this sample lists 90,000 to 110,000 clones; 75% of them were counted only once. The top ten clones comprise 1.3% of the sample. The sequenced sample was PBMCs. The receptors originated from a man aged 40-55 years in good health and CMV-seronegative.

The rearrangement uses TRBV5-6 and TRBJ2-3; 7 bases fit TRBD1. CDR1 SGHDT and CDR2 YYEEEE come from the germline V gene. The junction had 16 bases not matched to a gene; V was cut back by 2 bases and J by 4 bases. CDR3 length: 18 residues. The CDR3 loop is CASSLMGSRGQQADTQYF. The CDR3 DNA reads TGTGCCAGCAGCTTAATGGGATCTAGGGGGCAACAGGCAGATACGCAGTATTTT.

This CDR3 reads CASSSTGQINEKLFF. The CDR3 region has the DNA TGTGCCAGCAGCTCAACGGGACAGATTAATGAAAAACTGTTTTTT. V and J are TRBV7-9 and TRBJ1-4; 7 positions agree with TRBD1. The V gene end was trimmed by 4 bases and the J gene end by 4 bases; junction bases not matched to a gene: 6. The CDR3 is made up of 15 amino acids. In germline, CDR1 is SEHNR, CDR2 FQNEAQ (reference sequence).

The CDR3 sequence is CASSLAGGTTGELFF. For the CDR3, the DNA is TGTGCCAGCAGCTTAGCGGGGGGGACCACCGGGGAGCTGTTTTTT. V is TRBV7-2 and J is TRBJ2-2; the match to TRBD2 covers 7 bases. There are 15 residues in the CDR3. Germline CDR1 SGHTA, CDR2 FQGNSA. Losses at the gene ends were 0 bases for V and 4 bases for J; bases not matched to a gene: 2.

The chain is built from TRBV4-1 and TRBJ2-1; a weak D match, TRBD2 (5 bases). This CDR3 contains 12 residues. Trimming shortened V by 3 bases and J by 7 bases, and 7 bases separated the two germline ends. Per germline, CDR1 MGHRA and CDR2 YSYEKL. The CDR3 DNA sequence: TGCGCCAGCAGCCATTCGGGGAATGAGCAGTTCTTC. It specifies CASSHSGNEQFF.

The CDR3 DNA follows: TGTGCCAGCAGCCCGGGGACAGGGTGGGCGGACACTGAAGCTTTCTTT. It translates to CASSPGTGWADTEAFF. V is TRBV9 and J is TRBJ1-1; 9 bases line up with TRBD1. V lost 4 bases and J lost 3; bases outside the gene matches: 10. CDR1 and CDR2 from the germline V gene are SGDLS and YYNGEE. CDR3 length equals 16 residues. Combining the CDR3 with reference TRBV9 and TRBJ1-1 gives the whole variable domain DSGVTQTPKHLITATGQRVTLRCSPRSGDLSVYWYQQSLDQGLQFLIQYYNGEERAKGNILERFSAQQFPDLHSELNLSSLELGDSALYFCASSPGTGWADTEAFFGQGTRLTVV.

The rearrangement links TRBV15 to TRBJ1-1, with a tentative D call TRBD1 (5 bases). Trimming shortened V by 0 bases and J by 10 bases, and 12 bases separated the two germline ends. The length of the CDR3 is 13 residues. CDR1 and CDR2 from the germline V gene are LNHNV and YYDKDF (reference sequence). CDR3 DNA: TGTGCCACCAGCAGAGATCGGGGGGAGGTAGCTTTCTTT. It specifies CATSRDRGEVAFF.

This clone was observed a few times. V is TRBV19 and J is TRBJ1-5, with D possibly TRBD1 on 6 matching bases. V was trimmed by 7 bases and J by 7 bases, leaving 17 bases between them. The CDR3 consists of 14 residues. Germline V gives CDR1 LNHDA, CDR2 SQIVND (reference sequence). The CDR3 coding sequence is TGTGCCAGTACTCCAACAGGGAGGGGCCAGCCCCAGCATTTT. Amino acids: CASTPTGRGQPQHF.

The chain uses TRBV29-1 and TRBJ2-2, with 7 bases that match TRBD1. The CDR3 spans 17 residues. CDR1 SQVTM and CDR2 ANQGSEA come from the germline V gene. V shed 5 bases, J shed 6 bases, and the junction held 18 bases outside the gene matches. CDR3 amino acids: CSVWGLAGGYMSGELFF. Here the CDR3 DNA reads TGCAGCGTTTGGGGCCTGGCAGGGGGTTACATGTCCGGGGAGCTGTTTTTT.

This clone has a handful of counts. CDR3 residues: CASTFYQGAGGDTQYF. CDR3 coding DNA: TGTGCCAGCACCTTCTACCAGGGGGCTGGTGGTGATACGCAGTATTTT. V is TRBV28 and J is TRBJ2-3, with 8 bases identical to TRBD1. J was trimmed by 6 bases and V by 7 bases; bases with no gene match: 15. The CDR3 length is 16 residues. From germline, CDR1 is MDHEN and CDR2 SYDVKM.

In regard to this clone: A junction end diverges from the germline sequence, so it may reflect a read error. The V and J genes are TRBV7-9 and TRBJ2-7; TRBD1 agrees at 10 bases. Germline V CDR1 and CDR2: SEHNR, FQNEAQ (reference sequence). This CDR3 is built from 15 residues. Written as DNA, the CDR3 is TGTTCCAGCAGCTTAGGGACAGGGGCCTTGGACGAGCAGTACTTC. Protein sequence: CSSSLGTGALDEQYF.

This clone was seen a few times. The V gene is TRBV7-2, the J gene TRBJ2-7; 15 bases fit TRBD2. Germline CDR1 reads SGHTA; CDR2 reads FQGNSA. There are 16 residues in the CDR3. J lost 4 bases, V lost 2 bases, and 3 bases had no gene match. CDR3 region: CASSLRTSGGGYEQYF. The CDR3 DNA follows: TGTGCCAGCAGCTTACGGACTAGCGGGGGGGGATACGAGCAGTACTTC.

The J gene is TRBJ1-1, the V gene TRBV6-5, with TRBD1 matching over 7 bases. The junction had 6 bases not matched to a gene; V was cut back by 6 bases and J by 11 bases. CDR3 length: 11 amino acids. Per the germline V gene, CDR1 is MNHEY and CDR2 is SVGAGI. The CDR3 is CASRTTGQAFF. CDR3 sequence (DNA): TGTGCCAGCAGAACGACAGGGCAGGCTTTCTTT.

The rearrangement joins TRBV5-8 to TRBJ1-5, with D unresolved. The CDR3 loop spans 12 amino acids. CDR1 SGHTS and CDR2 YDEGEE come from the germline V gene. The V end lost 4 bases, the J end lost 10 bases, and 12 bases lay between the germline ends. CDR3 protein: CASSRDFLPQHF. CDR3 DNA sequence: TGTGCCAGCAGCCGGGATTTCTTACCCCAGCATTTT. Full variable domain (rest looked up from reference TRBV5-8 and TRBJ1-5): EAGVTQSPTHLIKTRGQQATLRCSPISGHTSVYWYQQALGLGLQFLLWYDEGEERNRGNFPPRFSGRQFPNYSSELNVNALELEDSALYLCASSRDFLPQHFGDGTRLSIL.

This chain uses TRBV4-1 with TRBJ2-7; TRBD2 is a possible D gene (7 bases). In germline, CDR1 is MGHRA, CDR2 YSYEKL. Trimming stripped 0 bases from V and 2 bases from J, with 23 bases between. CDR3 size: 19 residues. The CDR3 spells CASSQESGRGRNRAYEQYF. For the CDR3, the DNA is TGCGCCAGCAGCCAAGAGAGTGGGCGGGGGCGGAACCGAGCCTACGAGCAGTACTTC.

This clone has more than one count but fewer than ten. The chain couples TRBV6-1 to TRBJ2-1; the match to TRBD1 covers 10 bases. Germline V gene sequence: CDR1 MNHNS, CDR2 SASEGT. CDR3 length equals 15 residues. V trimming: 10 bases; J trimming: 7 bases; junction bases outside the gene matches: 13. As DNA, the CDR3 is TGTGCCACCGGTGAAGACAGGGGGCATTTTAATGAGCAGTTCTTC. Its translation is CATGEDRGHFNEQFF.